This record looks at one T cell receptor (beta chain) sequence and its context. Antigen unknown. This record belongs to a study of shared clonotypes between healthy human individuals. Study-wide results and limits: The represented genetic and exposure-history diversity was limited by the small number of donors.

Repertoires were generated with immunoSEQ multiplex PCR, while TCRdb's copy carries only in-frame clones and drops some. The repertoire includes roughly 2.5 million clones, just over 90% of them detected once, and around 0.14% sits in the top ten. The CDR3 has 16 residues. Germline CDR1 SEHNR, CDR2 FQNEAQ (reference sequence). After removal of 0 bases from V and 11 bases from J, the junction contained 7 bases not matched to a gene. The sequence was collected from a man between 18 and 29 years old in good health. V is TRBV7-9 and J is TRBJ2-1; TRBD2 agrees at 13 bases. The specimen was naive CD4+ T cells sorted from blood. Subset: CD45RA+ positively selected. CDR3: CASSLAPTSGGDKQFF. In nucleotides, the CDR3 is TGTGCCAGCAGCTTAGCGCCAACTAGCGGGGGGGATAAGCAGTTCTTC.